A selection of T cell receptor beta chains follows, all from one sample in a study of blood T cell repertoires in COVID-19. The assay was immunoSEQ multiplex PCR, and TCRdb's table has in-frame clones only and misses some. The sample has fewer than 500,000 clones, around nine tenths seen once; the top ten hold 0.7% to 0.85%. Input material: peripheral blood. The receptor source for this set is a man younger than 30 with COVID-19, enrolled during active disease. The CDR3 runs from the conserved cysteine through the conserved F or W. D genes are given only for firm matches. Clone size is given for some rows only: seen once, a few or many times, or a class if the clone is expanded.

CDR3 length	D gene	V gene	clone size	J gene	CDR3 protein	CDR3 DNA
15	TRBD1	TRBV11-2	once	TRBJ2-3	CASSSRDRSTDTQYF	TGTGCCAGCAGTAGCCGGGACAGGAGTACAGATACGCAGTATTTT
13	NA	TRBV4-1	few	TRBJ2-7	CASSPGHSYEQYF	TGCGCCAGCAGCCCGGGACATAGCTACGAGCAGTACTTC
14	TRBD1	TRBV7-9	NA	TRBJ2-1	CASTRDRVFDEQFF	TGTGCCTCAACCCGGGACAGGGTCTTCGATGAGCAGTTCTTC
11	NA	TRBV12-3/TRBV12-4	NA	TRBJ1-1	CASSLWREAFF	TGTGCCAGCAGTTTGTGGAGGGAGGCTTTCTTT
17	TRBD1	TRBV18	NA	TRBJ1-2	CASSPQSRGTLNYGYTF	TGTGCCAGCTCACCTCAATCCAGGGGGACGTTAAACTATGGCTACACCTTC
14	TRBD2	TRBV2	NA	TRBJ2-7	CASSALAGVSEQYF	TGTGCCAGCAGTGCCCTAGCGGGAGTTTCCGAGCAGTACTTC
16	NA	TRBV19	NA	TRBJ1-5	CASSPLRGDSNQPQHF	TGTGCCAGTAGTCCCCTCAGGGGAGATAGCAATCAGCCCCAGCATTTT
12	NA	TRBV7-9	NA	TRBJ2-7	CASSLNPSEQYF	TGTGCCAGCAGCTTAAATCCGTCCGAGCAGTACTTC
17	TRBD2	TRBV9	NA	TRBJ2-1	CASSVVTSGGIDNEQFF	TGTGCCAGCAGCGTAGTTACTAGCGGGGGAATCGACAATGAGCAGTTCTTC
14	NA	TRBV20-1	NA	TRBJ1-5	CSASLVNTMEPQHF	TGCAGTGCTAGTCTGGTGAACACGATGGAGCCCCAGCATTTT
13	NA	TRBV2	few	TRBJ1-1	CASSGREGTEAFF	TGTGCCAGCAGTGGACGGGAAGGCACTGAAGCTTTCTTT
15	TRBD1	TRBV6-4	NA	TRBJ2-1	CASSDAGTGDNEQFF	TGTGCCAGCAGTGACGCCGGGACAGGAGACAATGAGCAGTTCTTC
16	NA	TRBV7-9	NA	TRBJ1-4	CASSAGGLGTNEKLFF	TGTGCCAGCAGCGCGGGCGGCCTCGGGACTAATGAAAAACTGTTTTTT
15	NA	TRBV7-2	NA	TRBJ2-5	CASSLGRTEGETQYF	TGTGCCAGCAGCTTAGGCAGGACAGAAGGAGAGACCCAGTACTTC
13	NA	TRBV29-1	NA	TRBJ2-7	CSVVEGGSYEQYF	TGCAGCGTTGTAGAGGGGGGTTCCTACGAGCAGTACTTC
15	TRBD1	TRBV11-2	NA	TRBJ1-2	CASSLDPGTVYGYTF	TGTGCCAGCAGCTTAGATCCCGGGACAGTCTATGGCTACACCTTC
16	TRBD2	TRBV5-1	NA	TRBJ2-3	CASSTLAGGPGDTQYF	TGCGCCAGCAGCACCTTAGCGGGAGGGCCCGGAGATACGCAGTATTTT
17	TRBD1	TRBV20-1	NA	TRBJ2-7	CSASVRVWGQGTYEQYF	TGCAGTGCTAGTGTCCGCGTGTGGGGACAGGGGACCTACGAGCAGTACTTC
11	NA	TRBV7-2	NA	TRBJ2-2	CASTITGELFF	TGTGCCAGCACCATTACCGGGGAGCTGTTTTTT
15	NA	TRBV7-9	once	TRBJ2-3	CASSLGAPSTDTQYF	TGTGCCAGCAGCTTAGGAGCTCCTAGCACAGATACGCAGTATTTT
15	NA	TRBV7-8	NA	TRBJ2-1	CASSLVGGGFNEQFF	TGTGCCAGCAGCCTCGTCGGAGGCGGTTTCAATGAGCAGTTCTTC
15	TRBD1	TRBV7-2	NA	TRBJ2-2	CASSRGQLNTGELFF	TGTGCCAGCAGCCGGGGACAGCTAAACACCGGGGAGCTGTTTTTT
13	TRBD2	TRBV11-2	NA	TRBJ2-2	CASSPSGPGELFF	TGTGCCAGCAGCCCTAGCGGCCCCGGGGAGCTGTTTTTT
16	NA	TRBV15	NA	TRBJ1-2	CATSRDFGLGKAGYTF	TGTGCCACCAGCAGAGATTTCGGACTGGGGAAAGCGGGCTACACCTTC
16	TRBD2	TRBV5-4	NA	TRBJ2-7	CASSLDLAGLSYEQYF	TGTGCCAGCAGCTTGGATCTAGCGGGGCTTTCCTACGAGCAGTACTTC
13	TRBD2	TRBV6-5	NA	TRBJ2-7	CASRPSGAYEQYF	TGTGCCAGCAGACCCAGCGGGGCGTACGAGCAGTACTTC
14	NA	TRBV7-8	NA	TRBJ2-5	CASSATQGKETQYF	TGTGCCAGCAGCGCAACACAGGGTAAAGAGACCCAGTACTTC